This TCR beta chain comes out of a study of blood T cell repertoires in COVID-19. About the research overall: Nucleic acid was either cDNA or gDNA, and it came from T cells, B-cell-depleted T cells, or PBMCs.

This clone was seen only once. Only in-frame clones appear in the TCRdb table, and some are missing; sequencing was by immunoSEQ multiplex PCR. The table has roughly 200,000 clones, roughly 83% seen once. V lost 0 bases and J lost 4, with 10 bases in between. The CDR3 loop spans 14 amino acids. Germline V gene sequence: CDR1 SGHNT, CDR2 YYREEE (reference sequence). The TCR sequence derives from a woman aged 40 to 50 with COVID-19, enrolled during active disease. Input material: peripheral blood. The chain joins TRBV5-4 to TRBJ1-1, with unresolved D. CDR3 in DNA: TGTGCCAGCAGCTTGGGGGAGGCGGGCACTGAAGCTTTCTTT. Translation gives CASSLGEAGTEAFF. The full variable domain, its missing parts supplied by reference TRBV5-4 and TRBJ1-1, is ETGVTQSPTHLIKTRGQQVTLRCSSQSGHNTVSWYQQALGQGPQFIFQYYREEENGRGNFPPRFSGLQFPNYSSELNVNALELDDSALYLCASSLGEAGTEAFFGQGTRLTVV.